The 21 T cell receptor beta chains listed next were all sequenced from one sample in a study of glioma-infiltrating T cells after dendritic cell vaccination. Repertoires were generated with immunoSEQ multiplex PCR, while TCRdb's copy carries only in-frame clones and drops some. The sample shows 71,000 or so clones, roughly 79% of them seen only once. The sequencing used blood, collected before dendritic cell vaccination. The receptor source for this set is a human donor with glioblastoma.

The chain is built from TRBV4-1 and TRBJ2-2; 8 nucleotides match TRBD1. Germline V gene lookup returns CDR1 MGHRA and CDR2 YSYEKL. This CDR3 region has 13 residues. V dropped 9 bases and J dropped 1; count of bases not matched to a gene: 1. CDR3 nucleotide sequence: TGCGCCAGGGACAGGGAGAACACCGGGGAGCTGTTTTTT. This encodes CARDRENTGELFF.

This clone was detected only a few times. The chain uses TRBV6-6 and TRBJ2-7; D possibly corresponds to TRBD1 (5 bases). CDR3 length: 15 amino acids. Germline-derived CDR1 and CDR2 are MNHNY and SVGAGI (reference sequence). The germline V and J ends were trimmed by 0 bases and 6 bases, with 15 bases remaining between them. The CDR3 reads CASSYSNAVQGEQYF. The CDR3 coding sequence is TGTGCCAGCAGTTACTCGAATGCGGTTCAGGGCGAGCAGTACTTC.

The genes are TRBV7-9 and TRBJ1-2; D ambiguous. This CDR3 is 13 amino acids long. Germline values: CDR1 SEHNR, CDR2 FQNEAQ (reference sequence). The V and J ends lost 3 bases and 7 bases respectively, with 12 bases between them. The CDR3 sequence: CASSFTEMTGYTF. The CDR3 bases are TGTGCCAGCAGCTTTACAGAGATGACTGGCTACACCTTC.

The chain combines TRBV5-1 with TRBJ2-1; 8 bases are a match to TRBD2. CDR3 length equals 15 residues. Looked up from germline, CDR1 is SGHRS and CDR2 is YFSETQ. The J segment lost 8 bases and the V segment lost 9 bases, leaving 16 bases of the junction unmatched. The CDR3 loop is CATMLAGATGDEQFF. DNA for the CDR3: TGCGCCACTATGCTAGCGGGCGCTACCGGGGATGAGCAGTTCTTC.

This chain joins TRBV19 and TRBJ1-4; no firm D call. The V gene lost 4 bases and the J gene lost 8 bases, with 8 bases spanning the gap. This CDR3 is built from 12 residues. Germline loops: CDR1 LNHDA, CDR2 SQIVND (reference sequence). In DNA, the CDR3 is TGTGCCAGTAGTACCCGTCGGGAAAAACTGTTTTTT. This translates into CASSTRREKLFF.

The J gene is TRBJ2-3, the V gene TRBV4-1; no clear D gene. The V gene lost 0 bases and the J gene lost 1 base, with 11 bases spanning the gap. Germline V gene lookup returns CDR1 MGHRA and CDR2 YSYEKL. The CDR3 has 16 residues. CDR3 bases: TGCGCCAGCAGCCAAGAACGAACTAAGGGCACAGATACGCAGTATTTT. Translation: CASSQERTKGTDTQYF.

The V gene is TRBV4-3, the J gene TRBJ1-1, with no clear D. The CDR3 loop spans 15 amino acids. The ends were cut back, 0 bases at V and 2 bases at J, with 10 bases in the middle. Germline CDR1 reads LGHNA; CDR2 reads YSLEER. This CDR3 is CASSQEYTYNTEAFF. The CDR3 nucleotides are TGCGCCAGCAGCCAAGAGTACACGTACAACACTGAAGCTTTCTTT.

There are a few counts of this clone. This chain joins TRBV7-9 and TRBJ1-3; D not certain. Trimming left V 5 bases short and J 0 bases short, with 8 bases between. The V gene's germline CDR1 is SEHNR and CDR2 FQNEAQ (reference sequence). The CDR3 is 14 residues long. The CDR3 spells CASSRRDSGNTIYF. DNA of the CDR3: TGTGCCAGCAGCAGGAGAGACTCTGGAAACACCATATATTTT.

This clone has just a few counts. This chain links TRBV5-4 with TRBJ1-6, with 7 bases aligning to TRBD1. V gave up 5 bases and J gave up 8 bases; unmatched junction bases: 10. The CDR3 spans 15 residues. Germline CDR1 reads SGHNT; CDR2 reads YYREEE (reference sequence). The CDR3 region is CASSSPGQFHSPLHF. Here the CDR3 DNA reads TGTGCCAGCAGTTCACCGGGACAGTTCCATTCACCCCTCCACTTT. The complete variable domain, with remaining parts taken from reference TRBV5-4 and TRBJ1-6, reads ETGVTQSPTHLIKTRGQQVTLRCSSQSGHNTVSWYQQALGQGPQFIFQYYREEENGRGNFPPRFSGLQFPNYSSELNVNALELDDSALYLCASSSPGQFHSPLHFGNGTRLTVT.

The V and J genes are TRBV7-2 and TRBJ1-5, with D tentatively TRBD1 (6 bases). CDR3 length: 16 residues. Trimming left V 4 bases short and J 7 bases short, with 20 bases between. The germline gives CDR1 SGHTA, CDR2 FQGNSA. CDR3 amino acids: CASSSPNNRAEQPQHF. The CDR3 bases are TGTGCCAGCAGCTCGCCCAACAACAGGGCTGAACAGCCCCAGCATTTT.

This chain links TRBV5-4 with TRBJ1-1; 7 bases match TRBD1. The CDR3 loop spans 15 amino acids. The germline V gene has CDR1 SGHNT and CDR2 YYREEE (reference sequence). After removal of 0 bases from V and 6 bases from J, the junction contained 8 bases not matched to a gene. The DNA of the CDR3 is TGTGCCAGCAGCTTGGATCCCAGGGGGGCGGCTGAAGCTTTCTTT. Translated, it gives CASSLDPRGAAEAFF.

V usage is TRBV30 and J usage is TRBJ1-1; D may be TRBD1 (5 bases). This CDR3 has 13 residues. From germline, CDR1 is GTSNPN and CDR2 SVGIG (reference sequence). V was cut by 5 bases and J by 0 bases, with 10 bases left in between. The CDR3 loop is CAWGGGMNTEAFF. Here the CDR3 DNA reads TGTGCCTGGGGCGGGGGAATGAACACTGAAGCTTTCTTT.

This clone was observed many times. The rearrangement joins TRBV5-6 to TRBJ2-7, with D perhaps TRBD2 (6 bases). V dropped 0 bases and J dropped 3 bases, with 10 bases sitting between them. CDR3 length: 14 residues. Germline CDR1 SGHDT, CDR2 YYEEEE. CDR3 protein: CASSLVGGSYEQYF. The CDR3 DNA sequence: TGTGCCAGCAGCTTGGTGGGAGGTAGCTACGAGCAGTACTTC.

The sample holds a few counts of this clone. J is TRBJ1-2 and V is TRBV9; D call uncertain. CDR1 and CDR2 from the germline V gene are SGDLS and YYNGEE. There are 12 residues in the CDR3. Trimming removed 0 bases from V and 5 bases from J, with 5 bases in between. In DNA, the CDR3 is TGTGCCAGCAGCGTAGCCGGGTATGGCTACACCTTC. The encoded protein is CASSVAGYGYTF. Filled out from reference TRBV9 and TRBJ1-2, the complete variable domain reads DSGVTQTPKHLITATGQRVTLRCSPRSGDLSVYWYQQSLDQGLQFLIQYYNGEERAKGNILERFSAQQFPDLHSELNLSSLELGDSALYFCASSVAGYGYTFGSGTRLTVV.

V is TRBV9 and J is TRBJ1-3, with 7 bases that match TRBD1. This CDR3 comprises 15 residues. Germline trimming cut 0 bases from V and 2 bases from J; bases unmatched to any gene: 2. Germline loops: CDR1 SGDLS, CDR2 YYNGEE. The CDR3: CASSVAGTAGNTIYF. The CDR3 DNA sequence: TGTGCCAGCAGCGTAGCCGGGACAGCTGGAAACACCATATATTTT.

This clone appeared a single time. This chain uses TRBV19 with TRBJ1-4; TRBD1 agrees at 9 bases. Losses at the gene ends were 6 bases for V and 4 bases for J; bases not matched to a gene: 9. This CDR3 has 16 residues. Looked up from germline, CDR1 is LNHDA and CDR2 is SQIVND (reference sequence). Written as DNA, the CDR3 is TGTGCCAGTAGCCAAATACAGGGGGCCGGTAATGAAAAACTGTTTTTT. Protein sequence: CASSQIQGAGNEKLFF.

This clone was seen only a few times. The chain has TRBV2 and TRBJ1-2; a weak D match, TRBD1 (6 bases). V shed 1 base and J shed 4 bases, with 10 bases lying between them. The CDR3 contains 14 residues. Germline V gene data show CDR1 as SNHLY and CDR2 as FYNNEI. The DNA of the CDR3 is TGTGCCAGCAGTGAAGTCTCAGGGGTCTATGGCTACACCTTC. This codes for CASSEVSGVYGYTF.

In this sample, this clone turned up once. V gene TRBV4-2 combines with J gene TRBJ2-2; the D gene is possibly TRBD2 (5 bases). The CDR3 is made up of 19 amino acids. Germline assignment: CDR1 LGHNA and CDR2 YNFKEQ. The V end was cut by 0 bases, the J end by 1 base, with 18 bases between. CDR3 nucleotide sequence: TGTGCCAGCAGCCAAGATACTTTTCGGGGATCTCAGAACACCGGGGAGCTGTTTTTT. Translated, it gives CASSQDTFRGSQNTGELFF.

This rearrangement joins TRBV11-2 to TRBJ1-3; no definite D call. CDR1 SGHAT and CDR2 FQNNGV come from the germline V gene. The CDR3 has 15 residues. Trimming left V 4 bases short and J 3 bases short, with 13 bases between. CDR3 in DNA: TGTGCCAGCAGCTCCGGTTTGTTTCATGGAAACACCATATATTTT. Translated: CASSSGLFHGNTIYF.

This chain uses TRBV2 with TRBJ2-7; perhaps TRBD2 as D (5 bases). Trimming took off 6 bases at V and 5 bases at J, with 20 bases between the two ends. CDR1 and CDR2 (germline): SNHLY, FYNNEI. CDR3 length: 15 amino acids. The CDR3 DNA sequence: TGTGCCAGCAGAGGAGGATCCCTGTACCGGCACGAGCAGTACTTC. It is translated as CASRGGSLYRHEQYF. Together with reference TRBV2 and TRBJ2-7, the CDR3 gives the full variable domain: EPEVTQTPSHQVTQMGQEVILRCVPISNHLYFYWYRQILGQKVEFLVSFYNNEISEKSEIFDDQFSVERPDGSNFTLKIRSTKLEDSAMYFCASRGGSLYRHEQYFGPGTRLTVT.

This clone occurred once. The CDR3 DNA reads as TGTGCCAGCAGCTTGGGTGGGGGGGGAGGGCAGTATTTT. This codes for CASSLGGGGGQYF. The chain uses TRBV5-6 and TRBJ2-3, with 7 bases aligning to TRBD2. The germline V gene encodes CDR1 SGHDT and CDR2 YYEEEE. The CDR3 length is 13 residues. Trimming took 0 bases from V and 11 from J; bases not matched to a gene: 6.